These 28 T cell receptor beta chains were sequenced from one sample in a study of shared clonotypes between healthy human individuals (dated by TCRdb to 2018 to 2020). Library prep was done by the immunoSEQ multiplex PCR assay. Held by TCRdb, this immuneACCESS table contains in-frame sequences only and omits some clones. Under half of the omission traces to an unresolved V gene where checked; the cause of the rest is unknown. Within this sample are about 2.1 million clones, with 93% of them counted one time only. Clones ranked in the top ten supply approximately 1.6% of the sample. For the CD8 naive samples, CD45RO-negative cells were positively selected for CCR7, yielding a CD45RA+CCR7+ population from which TemRA cells were excluded. The material sequenced was naive CD8+ T cells from PBMCs. The sample's cell subset or site label is to be understood as: CD45RA+CCR7+. The origin of the receptors is a man between 18 and 29 years old in good health. Some clones in this sample may be carry-over from other donors' samples.

The rearrangement links TRBV27 to TRBJ2-3; tentatively, D is TRBD2 (5 bases). The CDR3 spans 14 residues. Germline V gene data show CDR1 as MNHEY and CDR2 as SMNVEV (reference sequence). V was cut by 5 bases and J by 0 bases, with 9 bases left in between. This chain's CDR3 is CASSNGLSTDTQYF. CDR3 DNA: TGTGCCAGCAGTAACGGACTTAGCACAGATACGCAGTATTTT.

The J gene is TRBJ2-7, the V gene TRBV5-1; 7 nucleotides line up with TRBD1. V dropped 1 base and J dropped 6; count of bases not matched to a gene: 19. From germline, CDR1 is SGHRS and CDR2 YFSETQ. This CDR3 contains 18 residues. The CDR3 region is CASSLTPGQPSVGTEQYF. DNA for the CDR3: TGCGCCAGCAGCTTGACACCGGGACAGCCTAGTGTTGGTACCGAGCAGTACTTC.

The chain has TRBV15 and TRBJ2-7; 8 bases agree with TRBD1. Germline V CDR1 and CDR2: LNHNV, YYDKDF (reference sequence). The CDR3 is 15 amino acids. V trimming: 4 bases; J trimming: 2 bases; junction bases outside the gene matches: 7. The CDR3 reads CATSIRQGRAYEQYF. The DNA for the CDR3 is TGTGCCACCAGCATCCGACAGGGGCGCGCCTACGAGCAGTACTTC. Full variable domain (remainder filled in from reference TRBV15 and TRBJ2-7): DAMVIQNPRYQVTQFGKPVTLSCSQTLNHNVMYWYQQKSSQAPKLLFHYYDKDFNNEADTPDNFQSRRPNTSFCFLDIRSPGLGDTAMYLCATSIRQGRAYEQYFGPGTRLTVT.

On this clone itself: Within the sample, other DNA sequences also encode this same CDR3. This rearrangement joins TRBV7-9 to TRBJ2-7, with D hard to call. The CDR3 is 14 amino acids. Deletions cut 1 base from V and 0 bases from J, with 7 bases between. Germline V gives CDR1 SEHNR, CDR2 FQNEAQ (reference sequence). The CDR3 region is CASSLVGDSYEQYF. As DNA, the CDR3 is TGTGCCAGCAGCTTAGTCGGCGACTCCTACGAGCAGTACTTC.

The rearrangement uses TRBV7-9 and TRBJ1-3; the D gene is possibly TRBD1 (5 bases). The CDR3 covers 13 residues. The germline V and J ends were trimmed by 8 bases and 0 bases, with 8 bases remaining between them. Per the germline V gene, CDR1 is SEHNR and CDR2 is FQNEAQ (reference sequence). CDR3 in amino acids: CASDSASGNTIYF. The CDR3 DNA reads TGTGCCAGCGACAGTGCCTCTGGAAACACCATATATTTT.

This clone turned up a few times. This chain joins TRBV7-9 and TRBJ2-2; no reliable D call. This CDR3 has 11 residues. Deletions cut 5 bases from V and 6 bases from J, with 4 bases between. Germline lookup yields CDR1 SEHNR and CDR2 FQNEAQ (reference sequence). CDR3 sequence (DNA): TGTGCCAGCAGCCGCGCCGGGGAGCTGTTTTTT. Translating gives CASSRAGELFF.

V gene TRBV5-8 combines with J gene TRBJ1-4; D may be TRBD1 (5 bases). Per germline, CDR1 SGHTS and CDR2 YDEGEE. This CDR3 spans 14 amino acids. The ends were cut back, 4 bases at V and 8 bases at J, with 15 bases in the middle. The CDR3 DNA follows: TGTGCCAGCAGCCCCCTGGGGGGGAGGGAAAAACTGTTTTTT. Its translation: CASSPLGGREKLFF.

CDR3 amino acids: CASSLAQGFGYGYTF. In DNA form, the CDR3 reads TGTGCCAGCAGCTTAGCCCAGGGGTTCGGCTATGGCTACACCTTC. This chain uses TRBV11-2 with TRBJ1-2; TRBD1 is a possible D gene (6 bases). CDR1 SGHAT and CDR2 FQNNGV come from the germline V gene. The V end lost 1 base, the J end lost 4 bases, and 13 bases lay between the germline ends. The CDR3 runs 15 residues.

The CDR3 reads CASREAGLAHQETQYF. CDR3 sequence (DNA): TGTGCCAGCAGGGAAGCGGGACTAGCGCACCAAGAGACCCAGTACTTC. This chain joins TRBV28 and TRBJ2-5, with 10 bases lining up with TRBD2. Germline V gene lookup returns CDR1 MDHEN and CDR2 SYDVKM. This CDR3 has 16 amino acids. V was pared by 6 bases and J by 0 bases, with 7 bases of the junction left unmatched.

V gene TRBV6-5 combines with J gene TRBJ2-3, with a weak D call TRBD2 (6 bases). The CDR3 covers 13 residues. Germline lookup yields CDR1 MNHEY and CDR2 SVGAGI. V lost 4 bases and J lost 4, with 9 bases in between. CDR3 in DNA: TGTGCCAGCAGTTTTGGAGGGGCAGATACGCAGTATTTT. It yields the protein CASSFGGADTQYF.

The chain employs TRBV10-3 and TRBJ2-5; D gene unclear. The ends were cut back, 10 bases at V and 3 bases at J, with 15 bases in the middle. Germline V lookup: CDR1 ENHRY, CDR2 SYGVKD. The CDR3 contains 13 residues. CDR3 loop: CATHSIPKETQYF. The CDR3 DNA follows: TGTGCCACCCACTCCATACCCAAAGAGACCCAGTACTTC.

About this clone itself: Mismatch with germline at one junction end may stem from a read error. Other DNA sequences in this sample translate to the same CDR3. This rearrangement joins TRBV6-5 to TRBJ2-7; D possibly corresponds to TRBD2 (5 bases). The CDR3 has 16 residues. Germline CDR1 and CDR2: MNHEY and SVGAGI. In DNA, the CDR3 is TGTGCCAGCAGCTACTCCAGCGGTGAAAGCTCCTACGAGCAGTACTTC. Protein product: CASSYSSGESSYEQYF.

This clone came up a few times. This rearrangement joins TRBV13 to TRBJ1-4; maybe TRBD1 (5 bases). This CDR3 comprises 15 residues. Germline loops: CDR1 PRHDT, CDR2 FYEKMQ (reference sequence). V was trimmed by 5 bases and J by 6 bases, leaving 16 bases between them. CDR3 coding DNA: TGTGCCAGCAGCCCCCGGGGCGGGGGAGATGAAAAACTGTTTTTT. Its translation: CASSPRGGGDEKLFF. Based on the CDR3 plus reference TRBV13 and TRBJ1-4, the full variable domain is AAGVIQSPRHLIKEKRETATLKCYPIPRHDTVYWYQQGPGQDPQFLISFYEKMQSDKGSIPDRFSAQQFSDYHSELNMSSLELGDSALYFCASSPRGGGDEKLFFGSGTQLSVL.

This clone was detected once. Other DNA sequences from this sample encode an identical CDR3 as well. The rearrangement joins TRBV9 to TRBJ2-1, with TRBD2 identical over 7 bases. The germline CDR1 and CDR2 sequences are SGDLS and YYNGEE. CDR3 size: 16 residues. The V segment lost 2 bases and the J segment 1 base; nucleotides outside the gene matches: 6. DNA of the CDR3: TGTGCCAGCAGCGTGGGAGGGAGGGCTTCCTACAATGAGCAGTTCTTC. Translated: CASSVGGRASYNEQFF.

The chain is built from TRBV2 and TRBJ2-2; D is perhaps TRBD1 (6 bases). The CDR3 is 17 residues long. CDR1 is SNHLY, CDR2 FYNNEI, per germline. Trimming stripped 7 bases from V and 2 bases from J, with 20 bases between. The CDR3 DNA reads as TGTGCCAGCACTTTCACCGTCCCGGGACATAACACCGGGGAGCTGTTTTTT. This sequence encodes CASTFTVPGHNTGELFF.

The chain carries TRBV11-2 and TRBJ2-7; 8 bases are a match to TRBD2. The CDR3 consists of 15 residues. J was trimmed by 4 bases and V by 1 base; bases with no gene match: 6. CDR1 SGHAT and CDR2 FQNNGV come from the germline V gene. CDR3 nucleotide sequence: TGTGCCAGCAGCTTAGCGGGAGGGCCGTTTTACGAGCAGTACTTC. Translation: CASSLAGGPFYEQYF.

The V call is TRBV4-1, the J call TRBJ2-3; the D is unclear. CDR3 length equals 14 residues. The V end was cut by 0 bases, the J end by 2 bases, with 6 bases between. Germline V gives CDR1 MGHRA, CDR2 YSYEKL. CDR3 nucleotides: TGCGCCAGCAGCCAAGATCGGGTCACAGATACGCAGTATTTT. Encoded protein: CASSQDRVTDTQYF.

This clone was detected only a few times. The gene calls are TRBV19 and TRBJ1-2; possible D gene TRBD1, 5 bases. The germline V gene has CDR1 LNHDA and CDR2 SQIVND (reference sequence). Trimming shortened V by 7 bases and J by 6 bases, and 15 bases separated the two germline ends. The CDR3 consists of 13 residues. CDR3 region: CASTTGTVDGYTF. DNA of the CDR3: TGTGCCAGTACGACCGGGACTGTGGATGGCTACACCTTC.

This clone was observed a few times. V usage is TRBV6-5 and J usage is TRBJ1-5; D is unclear. The ends were cut back, 2 bases at V and 7 bases at J, with 12 bases in the middle. The CDR3 spans 14 residues. Germline V gene sequence: CDR1 MNHEY, CDR2 SVGAGI. The CDR3 region has the DNA TGTGCCAGCAGTTACAAAGGGAGAGGACAGCCCCAGCATTTT. Translation: CASSYKGRGQPQHF.

The chain recombines TRBV5-6 with TRBJ1-1, with TRBD1 matching over 12 bases. Germline V lookup: CDR1 SGHDT, CDR2 YYEEEE. With V trimmed by 1 base and J by 5 bases, 3 bases remained unmatched. This CDR3 spans 15 amino acids. The CDR3, as DNA: TGTGCCAGCAGCTTGCGGGACAGGGGGCGGACTGAAGCTTTCTTT. This gives the protein CASSLRDRGRTEAFF.

The chain combines TRBV7-6 with TRBJ1-4; the D gene is possibly TRBD1 (6 bases). The CDR3 has 15 amino acids. CDR1 SGHVS and CDR2 FNYEAQ come from the germline V gene. Trimming removed 5 bases from V and 4 bases from J, with 14 bases in between. CDR3 sequence: CASSGLDSNNEKLFF. DNA of the CDR3: TGTGCCAGCAGCGGACTGGACAGTAATAATGAAAAACTGTTTTTT.

This clone occurred a few times. The gene calls are TRBV27 and TRBJ2-7; no firm D call. Germline assignment: CDR1 MNHEY and CDR2 SMNVEV (reference sequence). V dropped 10 bases and J dropped 2 bases, with 0 bases sitting between them. This CDR3 spans 8 amino acids. The CDR3: CATYEQYF. DNA of the CDR3: TGTGCCACCTACGAGCAGTACTTC.

The chain recombines TRBV7-9 with TRBJ1-2; no clear D gene. The V gene's germline CDR1 is SEHNR and CDR2 FQNEAQ (reference sequence). The CDR3 spans 16 residues. The V and J ends lost 1 base and 0 bases respectively, with 12 bases between them. The CDR3 DNA reads TGTGCCAGCAGCTTAGTTTGGGAAGATACTAACTATGGCTACACCTTC. Its protein is CASSLVWEDTNYGYTF.

V and J are TRBV4-1 and TRBJ2-7; 10 bases fit TRBD2. The CDR3 consists of 15 residues. CDR1 is MGHRA and CDR2 is YSYEKL in the germline V gene. V lost 2 bases to trimming and J lost 3 bases; unmatched junction nucleotides: 4. In DNA form, the CDR3 reads TGCGCCAGCAGCCAAATTGCTAGCGGGAGCTACGAGCAGTACTTC. Its protein product is CASSQIASGSYEQYF.

This clone was observed once. The rearrangement joins TRBV28 to TRBJ2-7; D call uncertain. Trimming removed 5 bases from V and 6 bases from J, with 11 bases in between. The germline V gene encodes CDR1 MDHEN and CDR2 SYDVKM. The CDR3 extends over 12 amino acids. CDR3 amino acids: CASSPIVGEQYF. CDR3 bases: TGTGCCAGCAGTCCAATCGTGGGCGAGCAGTACTTC.

The chain has TRBV11-2 and TRBJ1-2; TRBD1 matches 7 bases. The V gene end was trimmed by 5 bases and the J gene end by 1 base; junction bases not matched to a gene: 16. The CDR3 covers 18 residues. Germline loops: CDR1 SGHAT, CDR2 FQNNGV. CDR3 DNA: TGTGCCAGCAGCGCGAGGGACAGCCTGAGAATAAATAACTATGGCTACACCTTC. Protein product: CASSARDSLRINNYGYTF.

The rearrangement links TRBV21-1 to TRBJ2-7; the table gives TRBD1 as D, unverified against the DNA. TRBV21-1 constitutes a pseudogene. The CDR3 totals 15 residues. The CDR3 nucleotides read TGTGCCAGCAGCAAGGTCTCCAGGAACTCCTACGAGCAGTACTTC. It specifies CASSKVSRNSYEQYF.

The J gene is TRBJ2-7, the V gene TRBV27, with 7 bases fitting TRBD2. Germline trimming cut 6 bases from V and 1 base from J; bases unmatched to any gene: 6. Germline CDR1 reads MNHEY; CDR2 reads SMNVEV (reference sequence). The CDR3 runs 14 residues. CDR3 sequence reads: CASSNVGGSYEQYF. For the CDR3, the DNA is TGTGCCAGCAGCAACGTGGGGGGGTCCTACGAGCAGTACTTC.